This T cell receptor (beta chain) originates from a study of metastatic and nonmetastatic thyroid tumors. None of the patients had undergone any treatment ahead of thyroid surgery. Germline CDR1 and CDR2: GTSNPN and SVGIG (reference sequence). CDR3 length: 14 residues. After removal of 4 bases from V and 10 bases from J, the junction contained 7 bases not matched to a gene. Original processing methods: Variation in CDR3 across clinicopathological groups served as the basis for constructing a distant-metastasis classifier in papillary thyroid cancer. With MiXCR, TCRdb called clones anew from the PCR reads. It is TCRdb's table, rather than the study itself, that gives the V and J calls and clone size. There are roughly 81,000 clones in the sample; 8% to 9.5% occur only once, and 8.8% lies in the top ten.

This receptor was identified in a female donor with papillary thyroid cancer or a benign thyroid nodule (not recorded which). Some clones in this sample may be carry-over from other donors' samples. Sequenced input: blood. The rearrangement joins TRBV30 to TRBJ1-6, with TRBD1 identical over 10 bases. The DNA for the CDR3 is TGTGCCTGGACTTTGGGACAGGGGAACTCACCCCTCCACTTT. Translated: CAWTLGQGNSPLHF.